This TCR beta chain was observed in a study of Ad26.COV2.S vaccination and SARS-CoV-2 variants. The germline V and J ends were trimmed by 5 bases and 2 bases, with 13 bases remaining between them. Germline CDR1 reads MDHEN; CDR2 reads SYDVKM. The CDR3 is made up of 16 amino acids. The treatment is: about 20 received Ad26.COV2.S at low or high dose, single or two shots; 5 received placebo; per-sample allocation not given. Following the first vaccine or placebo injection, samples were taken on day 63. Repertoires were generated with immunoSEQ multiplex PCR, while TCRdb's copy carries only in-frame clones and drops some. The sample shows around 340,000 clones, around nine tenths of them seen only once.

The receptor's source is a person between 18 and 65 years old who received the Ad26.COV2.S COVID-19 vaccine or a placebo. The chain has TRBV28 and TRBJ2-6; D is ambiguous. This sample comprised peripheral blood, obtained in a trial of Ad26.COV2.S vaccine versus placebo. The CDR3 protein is CASSPLGVTGANVLTF. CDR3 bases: TGTGCCAGCAGTCCCCTCGGAGTTACTGGGGCCAACGTCCTGACTTTC.